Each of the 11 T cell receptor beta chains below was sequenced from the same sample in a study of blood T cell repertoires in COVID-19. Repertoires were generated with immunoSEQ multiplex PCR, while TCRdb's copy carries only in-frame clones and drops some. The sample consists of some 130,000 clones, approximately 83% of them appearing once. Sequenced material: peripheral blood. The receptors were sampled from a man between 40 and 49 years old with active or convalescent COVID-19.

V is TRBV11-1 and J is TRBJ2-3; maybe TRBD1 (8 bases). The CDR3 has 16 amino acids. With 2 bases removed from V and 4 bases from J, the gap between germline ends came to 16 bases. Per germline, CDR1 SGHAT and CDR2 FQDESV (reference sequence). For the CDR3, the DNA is TGTGCCAGCAGCTTAAGGCGACAGGGGAGGGCAGATACGCAGTATTTT. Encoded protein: CASSLRRQGRADTQYF.

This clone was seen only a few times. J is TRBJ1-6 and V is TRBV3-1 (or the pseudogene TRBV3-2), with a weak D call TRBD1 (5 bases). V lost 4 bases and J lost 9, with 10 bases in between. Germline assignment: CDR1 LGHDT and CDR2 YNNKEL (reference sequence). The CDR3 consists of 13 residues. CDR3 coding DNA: TGTGCCAGCAGCCCAGGCGGGGGTTCACCCCTCCACTTT. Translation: CASSPGGGSPLHF.

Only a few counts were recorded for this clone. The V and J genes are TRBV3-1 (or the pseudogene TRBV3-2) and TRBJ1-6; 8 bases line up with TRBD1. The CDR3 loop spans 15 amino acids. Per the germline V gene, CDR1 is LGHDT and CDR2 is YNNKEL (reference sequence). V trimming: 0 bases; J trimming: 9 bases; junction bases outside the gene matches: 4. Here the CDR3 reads CASSQESGGGSPLHF. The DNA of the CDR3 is TGTGCCAGCAGCCAAGAGTCAGGGGGCGGTTCACCCCTCCACTTT.

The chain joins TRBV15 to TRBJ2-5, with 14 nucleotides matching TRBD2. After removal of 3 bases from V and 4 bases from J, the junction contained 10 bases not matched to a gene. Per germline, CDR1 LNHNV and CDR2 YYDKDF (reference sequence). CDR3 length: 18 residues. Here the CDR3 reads CATSRGGLAGAKGETQYF. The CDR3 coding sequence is TGTGCCACCAGCAGGGGGGGACTAGCGGGGGCAAAGGGAGAGACCCAGTACTTC.

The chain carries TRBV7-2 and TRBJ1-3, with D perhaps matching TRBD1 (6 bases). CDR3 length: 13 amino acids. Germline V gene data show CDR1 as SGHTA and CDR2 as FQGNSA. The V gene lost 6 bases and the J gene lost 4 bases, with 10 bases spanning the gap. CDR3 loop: CASRQGTGNTIYF. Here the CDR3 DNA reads TGTGCCAGCAGACAGGGTACCGGAAACACCATATATTTT.

CDR3 sequence reads: CASSLAMGLVYEQFF. DNA for the CDR3: TGTGCCAGCAGCTTAGCCATGGGACTAGTTTATGAGCAGTTCTTC. The chain combines TRBV7-6 with TRBJ2-1, with 8 bases identical to TRBD2. V was pared by 0 bases and J by 8 bases, with 6 bases of the junction left unmatched. Germline lookup yields CDR1 SGHVS and CDR2 FNYEAQ. This CDR3 contains 15 residues.

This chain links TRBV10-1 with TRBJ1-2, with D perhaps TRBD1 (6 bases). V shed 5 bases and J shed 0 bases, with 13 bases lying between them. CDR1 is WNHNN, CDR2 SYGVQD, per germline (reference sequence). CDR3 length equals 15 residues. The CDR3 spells CASSPGTSANYGYTF. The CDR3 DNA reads TGCGCCAGCAGTCCCGGGACATCAGCTAACTATGGCTACACCTTC.

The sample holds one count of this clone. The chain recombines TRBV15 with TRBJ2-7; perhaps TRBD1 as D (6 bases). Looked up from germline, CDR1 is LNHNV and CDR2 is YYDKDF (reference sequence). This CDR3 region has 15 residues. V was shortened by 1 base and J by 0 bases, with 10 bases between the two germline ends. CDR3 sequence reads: CATSRVRGSSYEQYF. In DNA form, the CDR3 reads TGTGCCACCAGCAGAGTCAGGGGTAGCTCCTACGAGCAGTACTTC. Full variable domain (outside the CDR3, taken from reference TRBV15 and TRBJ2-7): DAMVIQNPRYQVTQFGKPVTLSCSQTLNHNVMYWYQQKSSQAPKLLFHYYDKDFNNEADTPDNFQSRRPNTSFCFLDIRSPGLGDTAMYLCATSRVRGSSYEQYFGPGTRLTVT.

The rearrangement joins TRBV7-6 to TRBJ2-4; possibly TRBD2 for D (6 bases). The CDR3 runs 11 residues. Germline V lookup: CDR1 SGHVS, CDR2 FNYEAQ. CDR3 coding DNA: TGTGCAGCTCAGCGGGTGGGCATTCAGTACTTC. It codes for CAAQRVGIQYF. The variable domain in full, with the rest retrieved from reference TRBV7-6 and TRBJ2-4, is GAGVSQSPRYKVTKRGQDVALRCDPISGHVSLYWYRQALGQGPEFLTYFNYEAQQDKSGLPNDRFSAERPEGSISTLTIQRTEQRDSAMYRCAAQRVGIQYFGAGTRLSVL.

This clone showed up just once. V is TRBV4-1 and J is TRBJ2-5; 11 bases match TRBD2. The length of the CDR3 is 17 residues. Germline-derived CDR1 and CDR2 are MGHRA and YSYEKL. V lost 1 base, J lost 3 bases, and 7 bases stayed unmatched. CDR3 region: CASSQGESSGGEETQYF. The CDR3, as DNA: TGCGCCAGCAGCCAAGGGGAGAGTAGCGGGGGGGAAGAGACCCAGTACTTC.

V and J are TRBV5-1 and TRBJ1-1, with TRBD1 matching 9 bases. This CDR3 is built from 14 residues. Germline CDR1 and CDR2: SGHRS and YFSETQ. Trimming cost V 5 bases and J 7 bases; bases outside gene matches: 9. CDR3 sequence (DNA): TGCGCCAGCAGGAAACAGGGGGCGGAGGGTGAAGCTTTCTTT. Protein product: CASRKQGAEGEAFF.